These 10 T cell receptor beta chains originate from one sample sequenced in a study of T cell repertoires and Cas9 in healthy adults. Data came from immunoSEQ multiplex PCR; TCRdb stores just in-frame clones and leaves some out. This repertoire shows about 22,000 clones, about 90% found once; its top ten account for roughly 1.6%. Sequences were obtained from CD4+ effector T cells (CD127+, CD25-, CD137-, CD154-) from PBMCs; culture status not recorded. The receptors stem from a human donor in good health.

Regarding this clone: Only one base separates this from a far larger clonotype, so it likely reflects a read error. This chain links TRBV4-3 with TRBJ1-1; perhaps TRBD1 as D (5 bases). CDR1 is LGHNA, CDR2 YSLEER, per germline. The CDR3 has 13 residues. V lost 7 bases and J 4 bases, leaving 13 bases between the germline ends. CDR3 amino acids: CASKEGAATEAFF. CDR3 nucleotide sequence: TGCGCCAGCAAGGAAGGGGCGGCCACTGAAGCTTTCTTT.

CDR3 DNA: TGTGCCAGCAGTGAAAGCCGAGCCTATGGCTACACCTTC. Residues: CASSESRAYGYTF. This sequence joins TRBV2 and TRBJ1-2; D remains unclear. Trimming shortened V by 2 bases and J by 4 bases, and 8 bases separated the two germline ends. CDR1 is SNHLY and CDR2 is FYNNEI in the germline V gene. The CDR3 is 13 amino acids.

The gene calls are TRBV18 and TRBJ2-5, with 7 bases identical to TRBD1. This CDR3 has 14 amino acids. V shed 4 bases, J shed 2 bases, and the junction held 4 bases outside the gene matches. Germline CDR1 and CDR2: KGHSH and LQKENI. As DNA, the CDR3 is TGTGCCAGCTCACGGGGACAGCAACAAGAGACCCAGTACTTC. This sequence encodes CASSRGQQQETQYF.

This chain uses TRBV19 with TRBJ2-3; 10 positions match TRBD2. The ends lost 0 bases at V and 2 bases at J; junction bases unmatched: 8. The CDR3 spans 18 residues. CDR1 is LNHDA and CDR2 is SQIVND in the germline V gene (reference sequence). The CDR3, as DNA: TGTGCCAGTAGTATAGAAGGGCCAGCGGGGGGGCTCACAGATACGCAGTATTTT. Translating it yields CASSIEGPAGGLTDTQYF.

The rearrangement uses TRBV5-4 and TRBJ1-4; 7 nucleotides line up with TRBD1. The junction had 8 bases not matched to a gene; V was cut back by 2 bases and J by 7 bases. The CDR3 is made up of 15 amino acids. In germline, CDR1 is SGHNT, CDR2 YYREEE (reference sequence). The CDR3 DNA is TGTGCCAGCAGCTTACAGGGGCGGGGCGGTGAAAAACTGTTTTTT. Translated: CASSLQGRGGEKLFF.

V and J are TRBV6-4 and TRBJ2-3; D might be TRBD1 (6 bases). Germline values: CDR1 MRHNA, CDR2 SNTAGT. The ends were cut back, 2 bases at V and 12 bases at J, with 15 bases in the middle. This CDR3 is 13 amino acids long. This CDR3 reads CASSDPLGHPQYF. The CDR3 DNA follows: TGTGCCAGCAGTGACCCGCTGGGACATCCACAGTATTTT.

The chain links TRBV5-4 to TRBJ2-1; D may match TRBD1 or TRBD2 (6 bases each). Per the germline V gene, CDR1 is SGHNT and CDR2 is YYREEE (reference sequence). The length of the CDR3 is 16 residues. Trimming pared 2 bases from V and 0 bases from J, leaving 12 bases between. The CDR3 loop is CASSFGGRNSYNEQFF. In nucleotides, the CDR3 is TGTGCCAGCAGCTTTGGGGGGCGGAACTCCTACAATGAGCAGTTCTTC.

The chain carries TRBV27 and TRBJ2-7; 7 bases fit TRBD1. V was clipped by 7 bases and J by 0 bases; unmatched bases: 6. This CDR3 is 14 amino acids long. Germline CDR1 is MNHEY and CDR2 is SMNVEV (reference sequence). The CDR3 DNA reads TGTGCCAGCATGTCCCGACAGGGCTCCTACGAGCAGTACTTC. This codes for CASMSRQGSYEQYF.

The chain couples TRBV28 to TRBJ1-2; D gene uncertain. V was pared by 3 bases and J by 6 bases, with 11 bases between. The CDR3 runs to 13 residues. Germline V gene sequence: CDR1 MDHEN, CDR2 SYDVKM. The CDR3 spells CASSLWSENGYTF. In nucleotides, the CDR3 is TGTGCCAGCAGTTTGTGGAGCGAGAATGGCTACACCTTC.

The chain recombines TRBV5-6 with TRBJ1-2; D gene ambiguous. Germline V gene lookup returns CDR1 SGHDT and CDR2 YYEEEE. Trimming took 4 bases from V and 4 from J, leaving 14 bases between them. CDR3 length: 14 amino acids. In nucleotides, the CDR3 is TGTGCCAGCAGCCGCACAGAGGGTAGCTATGGCTACACCTTC. This codes for CASSRTEGSYGYTF.